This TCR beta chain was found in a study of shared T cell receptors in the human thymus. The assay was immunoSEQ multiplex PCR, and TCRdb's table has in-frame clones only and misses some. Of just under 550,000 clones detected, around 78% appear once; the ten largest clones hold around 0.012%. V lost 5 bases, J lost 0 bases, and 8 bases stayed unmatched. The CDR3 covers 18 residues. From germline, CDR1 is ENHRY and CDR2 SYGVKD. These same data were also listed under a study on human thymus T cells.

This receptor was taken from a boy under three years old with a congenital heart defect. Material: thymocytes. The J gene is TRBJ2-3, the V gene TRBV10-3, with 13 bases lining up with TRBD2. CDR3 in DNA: TGTGCCATCAGTTCAACTAGCGGGAGGGCCGTTAGCACAGATACGCAGTATTTT. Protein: CAISSTSGRAVSTDTQYF.